This T cell receptor (beta chain) was identified during a study of molecular identifiers for immune sequencing clone quantification. About the research overall: The replicate experiment used RNA from roughly 21,000 or 96,000 naive CD8 cells. This RNA was split into five aliquots, and four of them were sequenced. Study conclusions and caveats: Sharing of a barcode by identical TCR molecules could cause highly expanded clone sizes to be underestimated.

Trimming took 1 base from V and 3 from J, leaving 7 bases between them. The germline CDR1 and CDR2 sequences are DFQATT and SNEGSKA (reference sequence). This CDR3 is built from 12 residues. Naive CD8 T cells were FACS-sorted by CD8+CD4-CCR7+CD45RA+ markers. About this clonotype itself: Antigen specificity is unknown.

TCRdb re-called the PCR reads through MiXCR, storing one row per CDR3 protein. The sample records some 40,000 distinct CDR3 sequences, around 18% being singletons. J is TRBJ2-7 and V is TRBV20-1; D unresolved. Sequences were obtained from naive CD8+ T cells from blood, with Jurkat cell RNA spiked in. As to subset: FACS-sorted CD8+CD4-CCR7+CD45RA+ naive T cells. The sequence came from a human donor in good health. Some libraries in this study had Jurkat cell RNA spiked in. The CDR3 spells CSARGIGYEQYF. The CDR3 bases are TGCAGTGCTAGAGGAATTGGCTACGAGCAGTACTTC.